One sample yielded the 18 T cell receptor beta chains listed below, sequenced in a study of cytomegalovirus exposure and HLA in healthy donors. Vbeta (60) and Jbeta (13) primers were used in the PCR. The assay was immunoSEQ multiplex PCR, and TCRdb's table has in-frame clones only and misses some. The sample includes around 300,000 clones, about four fifths of them seen just once. The sample was PBMCs. Every receptor here comes from a middle-aged woman in good health and CMV-seropositive.

This clone was recorded once. The chain uses TRBV4-3 and TRBJ2-7, with no clear D. CDR1 and CDR2 from the germline V gene are LGHNA and YSLEER. The length of the CDR3 is 15 residues. Trimming left V 0 bases short and J 7 bases short, with 16 bases between. The CDR3 region is CASSQDRQALREQYF. In nucleotides, the CDR3 is TGCGCCAGCAGCCAAGACAGGCAGGCTCTTAGGGAGCAGTACTTC.

This sequence joins TRBV5-4 and TRBJ2-3, with 7 bases lining up with TRBD1. Trimming cost V 4 bases and J 3 bases; bases outside gene matches: 11. Germline V gene data show CDR1 as SGHNT and CDR2 as YYREEE (reference sequence). The CDR3 runs 16 residues. The CDR3 region has the DNA TGTGCCAGCAGCAGCAAGATCCTACAGGGGACAGATACGCAGTATTTT. It codes for CASSSKILQGTDTQYF.

In its sample, this clone was seen once. The rearrangement links TRBV6-5 to TRBJ2-1, with unresolved D. V lost 2 bases and J lost 6, with 8 bases in between. The CDR3 contains 13 residues. Per the germline V gene, CDR1 is MNHEY and CDR2 is SVGAGI. The CDR3 loop is CASSYGQSNEQFF. The CDR3 coding sequence is TGTGCCAGCAGTTACGGCCAGTCCAATGAGCAGTTCTTC.

The genes are TRBV27 and TRBJ2-5; TRBD2 is a possible D gene (6 bases). This CDR3 contains 15 residues. From germline, CDR1 is MNHEY and CDR2 SMNVEV (reference sequence). V lost 3 bases and J lost 1, with 12 bases in between. The CDR3 DNA follows: TGTGCCAGCAGTTTTGGGGGAGGCCTCCAAGAGACCCAGTACTTC. It specifies CASSFGGGLQETQYF.

This clone was seen just once. V usage is TRBV2 and J usage is TRBJ2-1; perhaps TRBD1 as D (6 bases). The germline V gene encodes CDR1 SNHLY and CDR2 FYNNEI. This CDR3 has 15 residues. V was trimmed by 5 bases and J by 7 bases, leaving 18 bases between them. This chain's CDR3 is CASSPFKGQTNEQFF. The CDR3, as DNA: TGTGCCAGCAGTCCCTTTAAGGGACAAACTAATGAGCAGTTCTTC.

The chain has TRBV2 and TRBJ1-2; D possibly corresponds to TRBD1 (6 bases). The germline gives CDR1 SNHLY, CDR2 FYNNEI. The V end was cut by 8 bases, the J end by 0 bases, with 13 bases between. The CDR3 is 14 amino acids. This CDR3 is CASLRDNSNYGYTF. CDR3 bases: TGTGCCAGCCTAAGGGACAACTCTAACTATGGCTACACCTTC.

Worth noting for this clone: The junction differs from germline at one of its ends, possibly a read error. V is TRBV15 and J is TRBJ2-1, with D perhaps TRBD2 (6 bases). The CDR3 totals 16 residues. CDR1 and CDR2 (germline): LNHNV, YYDKDF (reference sequence). The CDR3 DNA sequence: TGTGCCACCAGCGGAGAGGTGCGGGGTCAGATTGGTGAGCAGTTCTTC. Encoded protein: CATSGEVRGQIGEQFF.

The chain joins TRBV7-9 to TRBJ2-5, with no clear D. Trimming removed 2 bases from V and 5 bases from J, with 12 bases in between. Germline CDR1 SEHNR, CDR2 FQNEAQ (reference sequence). This CDR3 is 14 amino acids long. CDR3 coding DNA: TGTGCCAGCAGCTTACTTCCTCCCCCGGAGACCCAGTACTTC. This gives the protein CASSLLPPPETQYF.

This clone has only a few counts. This chain joins TRBV5-6 and TRBJ2-1, with D possibly TRBD2 on 6 matching bases. Germline CDR1 SGHDT, CDR2 YYEEEE. This CDR3 contains 16 residues. The ends were cut back, 4 bases at V and 2 bases at J, with 16 bases in the middle. This chain's CDR3 is CASSPQWREPYNEQFF. The DNA for the CDR3 is TGTGCCAGCAGCCCCCAATGGAGGGAACCCTACAATGAGCAGTTCTTC. Complete variable domain (other parts from reference TRBV5-6 and TRBJ2-1): DAGVTQSPTHLIKTRGQQVTLRCSPKSGHDTVSWYQQALGQGPQFIFQYYEEEERQRGNFPDRFSGHQFPNYSSELNVNALLLGDSALYLCASSPQWREPYNEQFFGPGTRLTVL.

The CDR3 loop reads CASSIGQNNQPQHF. In DNA, the CDR3 is TGTGCCAGCAGTATAGGACAGAACAATCAGCCCCAGCATTTT. The J gene is TRBJ1-5, the V gene TRBV6-5; D perhaps matches TRBD1 (6 bases). Germline lookup yields CDR1 MNHEY and CDR2 SVGAGI. The CDR3 spans 14 residues. With 5 bases removed from V and 3 bases from J, the gap between germline ends came to 11 bases.

This chain connects TRBV5-6 to TRBJ1-2; 10 bases fit TRBD1. This CDR3 comprises 15 residues. CDR1 and CDR2 (germline): SGHDT, YYEEEE. V lost 5 bases to trimming and J lost 8 bases; unmatched junction nucleotides: 12. CDR3 amino acids: CASRDRDRGYLGYTF. In DNA form, the CDR3 reads TGTGCCAGCAGGGACAGGGACAGGGGATACTTGGGCTACACCTTC.

The rearrangement links TRBV19 to TRBJ1-5; D is uncertain. Trimming stripped 0 bases from V and 4 bases from J, with 4 bases between. The CDR3 length is 13 residues. Germline loops: CDR1 LNHDA, CDR2 SQIVND (reference sequence). CDR3 sequence reads: CASSIDLNQPQHF. The CDR3 bases are TGTGCCAGTAGTATAGACCTAAATCAGCCCCAGCATTTT.

The V gene is TRBV27, the J gene TRBJ1-1; the match to TRBD1 covers 10 bases. V gave up 7 bases and J gave up 6 bases; unmatched junction bases: 5. Germline CDR1 is MNHEY and CDR2 is SMNVEV (reference sequence). The CDR3 runs to 13 residues. The CDR3 region is CASNRQGAAEAFF. The DNA of the CDR3 is TGTGCCAGCAACCGACAGGGGGCGGCTGAAGCTTTCTTT.

CDR3 residues: CASSTQGNEKLFF. CDR3 bases: TGTGCCAGCAGCACCCAGGGAAATGAAAAACTGTTTTTT. The chain has TRBV7-9 and TRBJ1-4; D is perhaps TRBD1 (5 bases). Germline CDR1 and CDR2: SEHNR and FQNEAQ (reference sequence). The CDR3 is made up of 13 amino acids. Trimming took off 5 bases at V and 5 bases at J, with 9 bases between the two ends.

This clone has just a few counts. V gene TRBV7-9 combines with J gene TRBJ2-2, with 8 bases matching TRBD1. The CDR3 sequence is 16 residues long. The germline gives CDR1 SEHNR, CDR2 FQNEAQ (reference sequence). The V and J ends lost 2 bases and 1 base, in that order; junction bases with no gene match: 3. CDR3 sequence reads: CASSLTGGGNTGELFF. CDR3 DNA sequence: TGTGCCAGCAGCTTAACAGGGGGTGGGAACACCGGGGAGCTGTTTTTT.

The CDR3, as DNA: TGTGCCAGCGGCTCAAGGGGCGGAGAGACCCAGTACTTC. The encoded protein is CASGSRGGETQYF. This chain links TRBV7-3 with TRBJ2-5, with D perhaps matching TRBD1 (5 bases). Germline V gives CDR1 SGHTA, CDR2 FQGTGA. Between the trimmed V and J ends, which lost 8 bases and 4 bases, there was a span of 14 bases. CDR3 length equals 13 residues.

This chain links TRBV30 with TRBJ2-7; D perhaps matches TRBD2 (6 bases). The CDR3 totals 13 residues. V lost 8 bases, J lost 3 bases, and 17 bases lay in between. Germline V gene lookup returns CDR1 GTSNPN and CDR2 SVGIG (reference sequence). The CDR3: CANSGKNNYEQYF. The DNA of the CDR3 is TGTGCCAATAGCGGCAAGAACAACTACGAGCAGTACTTC.

CDR3 in amino acids: CASSLKRDSGKVEPQHF. CDR3 bases: TGTGCCAGCAGCTTGAAACGGGACAGCGGTAAAGTGGAGCCCCAGCATTTT. The chain uses TRBV5-4 and TRBJ1-5; 7 bases are shared with TRBD1. Germline V lookup: CDR1 SGHNT, CDR2 YYREEE (reference sequence). J gave up 8 bases and V 1 base, and 15 bases lay outside the gene matches. This CDR3 comprises 17 residues.